Below are 32 T cell receptor beta chains sequenced from a single sample in a study of blood T cell repertoires in COVID-19. Repertoires were generated with immunoSEQ multiplex PCR, while TCRdb's copy carries only in-frame clones and drops some. The sample contains hundreds of thousands of clones, 80% to 90% of which appear only once. The sample was PBMCs or T cells enriched from blood (not recorded which). Receptors originate from a woman younger than 30 who had recovered from COVID-19.

The chain links TRBV6-5 to TRBJ2-5; tentatively, D is TRBD2 (5 bases). Germline V gives CDR1 MNHEY, CDR2 SVGAGI. The CDR3 totals 12 residues. Trimming took off 8 bases at V and 9 bases at J, with 16 bases between the two ends. The CDR3: CASGRLPGAQYF. In DNA, the CDR3 is TGTGCCAGCGGTCGACTACCAGGTGCCCAGTACTTC.

The rearrangement uses TRBV5-1 and TRBJ1-2; unclear D gene. The CDR3 consists of 13 residues. Germline V gene sequence: CDR1 SGHRS, CDR2 YFSETQ. Deletions cut 0 bases from V and 6 bases from J, with 9 bases between. CDR3 nucleotide sequence: TGCGCCAGCAGCTTGGATATAGGAGATGGCTACACCTTC. This gives the protein CASSLDIGDGYTF.

The rearrangement joins TRBV6-5 to TRBJ1-2; TRBD1 is a possible D gene (5 bases). V dropped 6 bases and J dropped 8 bases, with 13 bases sitting between them. The CDR3 length is 12 residues. Germline CDR1 MNHEY, CDR2 SVGAGI. This CDR3 reads CASRPGGQGYTF. In nucleotides, the CDR3 is TGTGCCAGCAGACCCGGGGGTCAGGGCTACACCTTC.

V usage is TRBV18 and J usage is TRBJ1-1; a weak D match, TRBD1 (6 bases). Germline V CDR1 and CDR2: KGHSH, LQKENI. V was trimmed by 1 base and J by 1 base, leaving 16 bases between them. The CDR3 is 17 residues long. The DNA of the CDR3 is TGTGCCAGCTCACCACGGGAAACGGACAGTCAGAACACTGAAGCTTTCTTT. It yields the protein CASSPRETDSQNTEAFF. The full variable domain, rest sourced from reference TRBV18 and TRBJ1-1, is NAGVMQNPRHLVRRRGQEARLRCSPMKGHSHVYWYRQLPEEGLKFMVYLQKENIIDESGMPKERFSAEFPKEGPSILRIQQVVRGDSAAYFCASSPRETDSQNTEAFFGQGTRLTVV.

The chain uses TRBV5-1 and TRBJ2-1, with 9 nucleotides matching TRBD2. CDR3 size: 16 residues. J lost 5 bases, V lost 1 base, and 7 bases had no gene match. Germline CDR1 and CDR2: SGHRS and YFSETQ. The CDR3 coding sequence is TGCGCCAGCAGCTTGCCCGCGGGGGGGTACGACAATGAGCAGTTCTTC. Translating it yields CASSLPAGGYDNEQFF.

The V call is TRBV7-9, the J call TRBJ2-1; tentatively, D is TRBD1 (5 bases). CDR3 length: 13 residues. The germline CDR1 and CDR2 sequences are SEHNR and FQNEAQ (reference sequence). V lost 11 bases to trimming and J lost 0 bases, with 11 bases between them. The CDR3 region has the DNA TGTGCCTCAGGGTATCGCTCCTACAATGAGCAGTTCTTC. Translated: CASGYRSYNEQFF. Full variable domain (missing parts from reference TRBV7-9 and TRBJ2-1): DTGVSQNPRHKITKRGQNVTFRCDPISEHNRLYWYRQTLGQGPEFLTYFQNEAQLEKSRLLSDRFSAERPKGSFSTLEIQRTEQGDSAMYLCASGYRSYNEQFFGPGTRLTVL.

The rearrangement joins TRBV4-2 to TRBJ1-2; D is unclear. The CDR3 is made up of 15 amino acids. CDR1 is LGHNA and CDR2 is YNFKEQ in the germline V gene. Trimming pared 1 base from V and 0 bases from J, leaving 9 bases between. As DNA, the CDR3 is TGTGCCAGCAGCCAAGTTGACGGAGCTAACTATGGCTACACCTTC. It codes for CASSQVDGANYGYTF.

The gene calls are TRBV15 and TRBJ1-2; D ambiguous. CDR1 and CDR2 (germline): LNHNV, YYDKDF (reference sequence). The CDR3 is 13 residues long. Trimming shortened V by 8 bases and J by 4 bases, and 14 bases separated the two germline ends. Here the CDR3 reads CATSNFGSYGYTF. The CDR3 nucleotides read TGTGCCACCTCGAACTTTGGGAGCTATGGCTACACCTTC.

V is TRBV7-6 and J is TRBJ2-2; 11 bases agree with TRBD2. With V trimmed by 5 bases and J by 6 bases, 8 bases remained unmatched. Looked up from germline, CDR1 is SGHVS and CDR2 is FNYEAQ. The CDR3 covers 16 residues. CDR3 region: CASSKRLAGSAGELFF. CDR3 DNA sequence: TGTGCCAGCAGCAAACGACTAGCGGGGAGTGCCGGGGAGCTGTTTTTT.

The rearrangement uses TRBV5-1 and TRBJ2-2; perhaps TRBD2 as D (5 bases). Germline V CDR1 and CDR2: SGHRS, YFSETQ. The germline V and J ends were trimmed by 7 bases and 5 bases, with 18 bases remaining between them. CDR3 length: 15 residues. CDR3 bases: TGCGCCAGCCGGGCGGGCGACGGGCGGACCGGGGAGCTGTTTTTT. Residues: CASRAGDGRTGELFF.

The chain combines TRBV5-4 with TRBJ2-7; TRBD1 might be the D (5 bases). From germline, CDR1 is SGHNT and CDR2 YYREEE (reference sequence). V lost 3 bases and J lost 4, with 8 bases in between. This CDR3 region has 12 residues. The CDR3 protein is CASSYTGYEQYF. CDR3 nucleotides: TGTGCCAGCAGCTACACAGGTTACGAGCAGTACTTC. Full variable domain (outside the CDR3, taken from reference TRBV5-4 and TRBJ2-7): ETGVTQSPTHLIKTRGQQVTLRCSSQSGHNTVSWYQQALGQGPQFIFQYYREEENGRGNFPPRFSGLQFPNYSSELNVNALELDDSALYLCASSYTGYEQYFGPGTRLTVT.

The rearrangement uses TRBV5-4 and TRBJ2-2, with 10 bases lining up with TRBD1. CDR3 size: 16 residues. J gave up 4 bases and V 4 bases, and 7 bases lay outside the gene matches. In germline, CDR1 is SGHNT, CDR2 YYREEE (reference sequence). CDR3 loop: CASSPGTGAVTGELFF. The CDR3 nucleotides are TGTGCCAGCAGCCCAGGGACAGGGGCCGTCACCGGGGAGCTGTTTTTT.

DNA for the CDR3: TGTGCCAGCAGTCGGGGACCGGACAGCAATCCTGGAAACACCATATATTTT. This sequence encodes CASSRGPDSNPGNTIYF. This chain links TRBV3-1 (or the pseudogene TRBV3-2) with TRBJ1-3, with a tentative D call TRBD1 (6 bases). From germline, CDR1 is LGHDT and CDR2 YNNKEL (reference sequence). Trimming left V 6 bases short and J 2 bases short, with 20 bases between. The CDR3 is 17 amino acids.

In this sample, this clone turned up once. The chain uses TRBV12-3 or TRBV12-4 and TRBJ1-2; perhaps TRBD1 as D (6 bases). This CDR3 spans 12 amino acids. Deletions cut 3 bases from V and 8 bases from J, with 10 bases between. As DNA, the CDR3 is TGTGCCAGCAGTTTCTCAACAGGGGGCTACACCTTC. Encoded protein: CASSFSTGGYTF.

V is TRBV19 and J is TRBJ1-2; D ambiguous. Germline CDR1 is LNHDA and CDR2 is SQIVND (reference sequence). Trimming pared 3 bases from V and 1 base from J, leaving 9 bases between. This CDR3 comprises 14 residues. This CDR3 reads CASSMGALNYGYTF. CDR3 in DNA: TGTGCCAGTAGTATGGGAGCCCTTAACTATGGCTACACCTTC.

This clone has only one observation. The rearrangement joins TRBV19 to TRBJ2-2, with 7 bases that match TRBD1. With V trimmed by 2 bases and J by 0 bases, 0 bases remained unmatched. Germline V lookup: CDR1 LNHDA, CDR2 SQIVND (reference sequence). This CDR3 region has 15 residues. CDR3 sequence reads: CASSIQGANTGELFF. In DNA, the CDR3 is TGTGCCAGTAGTATACAGGGGGCGAACACCGGGGAGCTGTTTTTT.

This chain joins TRBV28 and TRBJ2-2, with TRBD1 as a possible D gene (5 bases). Germline V gene lookup returns CDR1 MDHEN and CDR2 SYDVKM. This CDR3 has 14 amino acids. The V gene lost 7 bases and the J gene lost 5 bases, with 14 bases spanning the gap. CDR3 nucleotides: TGTGCCAGCACCCTCCCCCGGACAACCGGGGAGCTGTTTTTT. This translates into CASTLPRTTGELFF.

The rearrangement links TRBV27 to TRBJ1-1; TRBD1 might be the D (6 bases). In germline, CDR1 is MNHEY, CDR2 SMNVEV (reference sequence). The CDR3 runs 15 residues. The V end lost 3 bases, the J end lost 1 base, and 12 bases lay between the germline ends. CDR3 residues: CASSFLRGPNTEAFF. As DNA, the CDR3 is TGTGCCAGCAGTTTCCTCAGGGGACCGAACACTGAAGCTTTCTTT.

V gene TRBV5-1 combines with J gene TRBJ1-5; 7 positions agree with TRBD1. V shed 4 bases, J shed 3 bases, and the junction held 10 bases outside the gene matches. The length of the CDR3 is 16 residues. Germline loops: CDR1 SGHRS, CDR2 YFSETQ. The CDR3 sequence is CASSPAGTDANQPQHF. The CDR3 bases are TGCGCCAGCAGCCCCGCCGGGACAGATGCCAATCAGCCCCAGCATTTT.

This clone was found a few times. The chain links TRBV3-1 (or the pseudogene TRBV3-2) to TRBJ1-3, with unresolved D. The CDR3 sequence is 11 residues long. Germline-derived CDR1 and CDR2 are LGHDT and YNNKEL (reference sequence). With 2 bases removed from V and 7 bases from J, the gap between germline ends came to 3 bases. The chain's CDR3 is CASSQSNTIYF. The CDR3 coding sequence is TGTGCCAGCAGCCAAAGCAACACCATATATTTT.

The V gene is TRBV6-1, the J gene TRBJ1-1, with D uncertain. CDR1 is MNHNS, CDR2 SASEGT, per germline. The V gene lost 1 base and the J gene lost 1 base, with 7 bases spanning the gap. This CDR3 has 14 residues. The CDR3 reads CASSEVEENTEAFF. The DNA for the CDR3 is TGTGCCAGCAGTGAAGTGGAGGAGAACACTGAAGCTTTCTTT.

This chain joins TRBV12-3 or TRBV12-4 and TRBJ2-7, with a possible D match to TRBD1 (6 bases). CDR3 length: 13 amino acids. Trimming stripped 6 bases from V and 4 bases from J, with 13 bases between. Here the CDR3 reads CASRPGHRYEQYF. CDR3 nucleotides: TGTGCCAGCAGACCGGGACATAGGTACGAGCAGTACTTC.

This chain connects TRBV7-3 to TRBJ2-3; TRBD2 matches 14 bases. The junction had 5 bases not matched to a gene; V was cut back by 4 bases and J by 11 bases. Per the germline V gene, CDR1 is SGHTA and CDR2 is FQGTGA. CDR3 length: 14 residues. DNA of the CDR3: TGTGCCAGCAGCTCTGGACTAGCGGGGGGTATGCAGTATTTT. It codes for CASSSGLAGGMQYF.

V and J are TRBV19 and TRBJ1-1; 10 nucleotides align to TRBD1. Germline V gives CDR1 LNHDA, CDR2 SQIVND (reference sequence). This CDR3 has 16 amino acids. V shed 2 bases, J shed 4 bases, and the junction held 7 bases outside the gene matches. CDR3 DNA sequence: TGTGCCAGTAGTATACGACAGGGGGCACGGGGCACTGAAGCTTTCTTT. Protein product: CASSIRQGARGTEAFF.

This chain uses TRBV5-1 with TRBJ1-3; the D gene is possibly TRBD1 (5 bases). The CDR3 is 15 residues long. Deletions cut 4 bases from V and 2 bases from J, with 13 bases between. CDR1 and CDR2 from the germline V gene are SGHRS and YFSETQ. The CDR3 region has the DNA TGCGCCAGCAGCGTGGGACTTAGCACTGGAAACACCATATATTTT. Translated: CASSVGLSTGNTIYF. The full variable domain, its missing parts supplied by reference TRBV5-1 and TRBJ1-3, is KAGVTQTPRYLIKTRGQQVTLSCSPISGHRSVSWYQQTPGQGLQFLFEYFSETQRNKGNFPGRFSGRQFSNSRSEMNVSTLELGDSALYLCASSVGLSTGNTIYFGEGSWLTVV.

In this sample, this clone turned up a few times. The J gene is TRBJ1-2, the V gene TRBV5-1, with D hard to call. Germline CDR1 SGHRS, CDR2 YFSETQ. The CDR3 spans 16 residues. Trimming took off 0 bases at V and 4 bases at J, with 16 bases between the two ends. Here the CDR3 DNA reads TGCGCCAGCAGCTTGGCCGCAGGCGTTGATTCCTATGGCTACACCTTC. This gives the protein CASSLAAGVDSYGYTF.

The chain is built from TRBV12-3 or TRBV12-4 and TRBJ1-1, with 8 bases fitting TRBD1. The CDR3 contains 12 residues. V shed 3 bases and J 11 bases; nucleotides not matched to a gene: 5. The CDR3 sequence is CASSFPGGDAFF. DNA of the CDR3: TGTGCCAGCAGTTTCCCAGGGGGCGACGCTTTCTTT.

This chain links TRBV29-1 with TRBJ1-5, with 8 bases lining up with TRBD1. Per the germline V gene, CDR1 is SQVTM and CDR2 is ANQGSEA. Trimming cost V 6 bases and J 6 bases; bases outside gene matches: 7. The CDR3 loop spans 13 amino acids. CDR3 region: CSVGGQGSQPQHF. The CDR3 region has the DNA TGCAGCGTGGGAGGACAGGGTAGTCAGCCCCAGCATTTT. Full variable domain (rest looked up from reference TRBV29-1 and TRBJ1-5): SAVISQKPSRDICQRGTSLTIQCQVDSQVTMMFWYRQQPGQSLTLIATANQGSEATYESGFVIDKFPISRPNLTFSTLTVSNMSPEDSSIYLCSVGGQGSQPQHFGDGTRLSIL.

A single count supports this clone. The rearrangement uses TRBV9 and TRBJ1-2, with D maybe TRBD1 (6 bases). CDR1 is SGDLS, CDR2 YYNGEE, per germline. Trimming cost V 0 bases and J 9 bases, with 15 bases left between them. The CDR3 runs to 14 residues. CDR3 DNA: TGTGCCAGCAGCGTAGGGCCCTCGGACAGAAGCTACACCTTC. Protein product: CASSVGPSDRSYTF.

J is TRBJ1-5 and V is TRBV2; maybe TRBD1 (5 bases). The V gene's germline CDR1 is SNHLY and CDR2 FYNNEI. Trimming took off 1 base at V and 1 base at J, with 17 bases between the two ends. CDR3 size: 18 residues. The CDR3 here is CASSEERGGVLSNQPQHF. As DNA, the CDR3 is TGTGCCAGCAGTGAAGAAAGGGGAGGGGTTCTGAGCAATCAGCCCCAGCATTTT.

In this sample, this clone turned up once. The chain recombines TRBV7-9 with TRBJ1-2, with TRBD1 identical over 10 bases. The junction had 6 bases not matched to a gene; V was cut back by 7 bases and J by 7 bases. CDR1 is SEHNR, CDR2 FQNEAQ, per germline (reference sequence). The CDR3 has 13 amino acids. CDR3 in amino acids: CASKGTGVRGYTF. CDR3 nucleotide sequence: TGTGCCAGCAAAGGGACAGGGGTTCGTGGCTACACCTTC. The complete variable domain, with remaining parts taken from reference TRBV7-9 and TRBJ1-2, reads DTGVSQNPRHKITKRGQNVTFRCDPISEHNRLYWYRQTLGQGPEFLTYFQNEAQLEKSRLLSDRFSAERPKGSFSTLEIQRTEQGDSAMYLCASKGTGVRGYTFGSGTRLTVV.

This clone was counted once. This rearrangement joins TRBV20-1 to TRBJ2-7; 7 bases line up with TRBD1. In germline, CDR1 is DFQATT, CDR2 SNEGSKA (reference sequence). CDR3 length equals 15 residues. V trimming: 3 bases; J trimming: 2 bases; junction bases outside the gene matches: 10. Written as DNA, the CDR3 is TGCAGTGCTAGTCGGGACAGTCCCTATGCCTACGAGCAGTACTTC. Protein sequence: CSASRDSPYAYEQYF.